The present T cell receptor (beta chain) was sequenced within a study of T cells after yellow fever vaccination. In the study overall: With SMART-Seq v4 Ultra Low Input, the fractions containing low cell numbers were prepared.

The sample holds a few counts of this clonotype. Antigen: not known. Findings of the study overall: The study found a weaker secondary response that peaked faster, day 5 versus 15.

Researchers made TCR cDNA using 5'RACE template switching, and this step added a universal primer site and UMIs. MiXCR, run by TCRdb on the 5' RACE reads, gives a single entry per CDR3 protein. The sample includes about 320,000 distinct CDR3 sequences, 9.5% to 12% of them seen just once. This specimen was CD4+ T cells sorted from PBMCs, taken 45 days after the yellow fever booster vaccination. The TCR sequence derives from a young man who received the YFV17D yellow fever vaccine.

The CDR3: CASSPHRAGGNTIYF. The CDR3 bases are TGTGCCAGCAGCCCCCACAGGGCCGGTGGAAACACCATATATTTT. The V gene is TRBV7-2, the J gene TRBJ1-3; perhaps TRBD1 as D (6 bases). The V end was cut by 5 bases, the J end by 3 bases, with 14 bases between. This CDR3 is built from 15 residues. Germline V gene lookup returns CDR1 SGHTA and CDR2 FQGNSA.